Sequencing of this TCR beta chain was carried out in a study of blood T cell repertoires in COVID-19. Looking at the study overall: PBMCs, B-cell-depleted T cells, or T cells were the source of the cDNA or gDNA that made up the material.

The method was immunoSEQ multiplex PCR; TCRdb's version includes in-frame clones alone and lacks a portion of them. The sample has 250,000 to 350,000 clones; roughly 86% are singletons. Per the germline V gene, CDR1 is SGHRS and CDR2 is YFSETQ. The V end lost 5 bases, the J end lost 6 bases, and 14 bases lay between the germline ends. The CDR3 length is 13 residues. The specimen sequenced was PBMCs or T cells enriched from blood (not recorded which). The chain is built from TRBV5-1 and TRBJ1-2, with D possibly matching TRBD1 (6 bases). This receptor was taken from a woman in her 30s who had recovered from COVID-19. CDR3 bases: TGCGCCAGCAGACCGGACAGCAAGAATGGCTACACCTTC. Translation: CASRPDSKNGYTF.